This TCR beta chain was identified during a study of regulatory T cells in long-lasting Graves disease. Germline CDR1 and CDR2: LNHDA and SQIVND (reference sequence). Losses at the gene ends were 3 bases for V and 2 bases for J; bases not matched to a gene: 6. The CDR3 consists of 16 residues. Time point reported: persistent/refractory GD, antithyroid drugs over 5 years with positive TRAb. Extracted RNA from PBMCs served as the source of the TCR library. Graves' disease diagnosis followed American Thyroid Association guidelines. The authors built TCR beta libraries using iRepertoire HTBI primers and Arm-PCR of CDR3 regions. TCRdb reprocessed the multiplex PCR reads via MiXCR and lists one record per CDR3 protein. The sample includes about 660,000 distinct CDR3 sequences, approximately 29% of them seen just once.

The receptor's source is a female donor with Graves disease. The sample was peripheral blood mononuclear cells (PBMCs), taken when the disease was refractory, from a patient treated with antithyroid drugs. The V gene is TRBV19, the J gene TRBJ1-4, with 7 positions matching TRBD1. CDR3 sequence reads: CASSIGQGETNEKLFF. The DNA for the CDR3 is TGTGCCAGTAGTATCGGGCAGGGGGAGACTAATGAAAAACTGTTTTTT.